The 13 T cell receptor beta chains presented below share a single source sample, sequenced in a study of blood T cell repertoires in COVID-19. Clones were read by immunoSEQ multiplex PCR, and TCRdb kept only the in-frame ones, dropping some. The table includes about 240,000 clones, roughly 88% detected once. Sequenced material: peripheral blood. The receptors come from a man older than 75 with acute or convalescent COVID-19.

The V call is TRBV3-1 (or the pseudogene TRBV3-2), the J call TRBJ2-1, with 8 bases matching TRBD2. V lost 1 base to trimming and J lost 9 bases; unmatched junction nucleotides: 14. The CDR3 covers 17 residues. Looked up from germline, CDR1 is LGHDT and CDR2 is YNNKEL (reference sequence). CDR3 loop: CASSQGGRGRPYVEQFF. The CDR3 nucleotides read TGTGCCAGCAGCCAAGGTGGTCGCGGGAGGCCCTACGTTGAGCAGTTCTTC.

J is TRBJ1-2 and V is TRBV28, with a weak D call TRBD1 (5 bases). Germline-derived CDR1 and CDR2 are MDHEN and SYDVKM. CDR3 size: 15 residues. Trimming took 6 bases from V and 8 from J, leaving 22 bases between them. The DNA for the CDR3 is TGTGCCAGCAGCCCCAAAGGTGGGGGGAGGGAAGGCTACACCTTC. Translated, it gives CASSPKGGGREGYTF.

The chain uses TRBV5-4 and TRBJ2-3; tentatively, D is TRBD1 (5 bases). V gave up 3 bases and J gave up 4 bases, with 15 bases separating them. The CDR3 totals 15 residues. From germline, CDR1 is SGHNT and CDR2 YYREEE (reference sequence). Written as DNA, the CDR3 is TGTGCCAGCAGCTCGGACACCAAAACGGCAGATACGCAGTATTTT. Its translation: CASSSDTKTADTQYF.

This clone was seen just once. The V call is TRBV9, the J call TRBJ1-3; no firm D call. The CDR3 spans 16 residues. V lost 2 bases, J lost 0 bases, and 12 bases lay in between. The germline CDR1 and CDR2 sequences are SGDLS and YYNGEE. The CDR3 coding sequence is TGTGCCAGCAGCGTGACGGACTCGAGCTCTGGAAACACCATATATTTT. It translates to CASSVTDSSSGNTIYF.

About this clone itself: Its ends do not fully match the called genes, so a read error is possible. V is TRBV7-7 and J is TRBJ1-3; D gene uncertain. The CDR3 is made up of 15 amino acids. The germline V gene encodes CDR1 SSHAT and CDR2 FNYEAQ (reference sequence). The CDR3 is CASSLALGSGNTIYF. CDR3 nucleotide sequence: TGTGCTAGCAGCTTAGCGCTCGGGTCCGGAAACACCATATATTTT.

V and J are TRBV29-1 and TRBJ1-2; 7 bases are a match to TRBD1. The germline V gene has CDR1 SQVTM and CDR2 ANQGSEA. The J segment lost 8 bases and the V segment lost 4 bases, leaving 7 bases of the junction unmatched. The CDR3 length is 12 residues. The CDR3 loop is CSVALQGFGYTF. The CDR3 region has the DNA TGCAGCGTTGCGTTACAGGGGTTCGGCTACACCTTC. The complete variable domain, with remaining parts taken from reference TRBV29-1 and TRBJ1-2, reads SAVISQKPSRDICQRGTSLTIQCQVDSQVTMMFWYRQQPGQSLTLIATANQGSEATYESGFVIDKFPISRPNLTFSTLTVSNMSPEDSSIYLCSVALQGFGYTFGSGTRLTVV.

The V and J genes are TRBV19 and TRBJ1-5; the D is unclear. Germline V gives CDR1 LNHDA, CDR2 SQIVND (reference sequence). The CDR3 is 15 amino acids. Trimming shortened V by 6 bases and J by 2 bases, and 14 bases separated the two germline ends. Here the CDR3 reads CASRGGGRGNQPQHF. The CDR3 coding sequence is TGTGCCAGTAGAGGAGGCGGCAGAGGCAATCAGCCCCAGCATTTT.

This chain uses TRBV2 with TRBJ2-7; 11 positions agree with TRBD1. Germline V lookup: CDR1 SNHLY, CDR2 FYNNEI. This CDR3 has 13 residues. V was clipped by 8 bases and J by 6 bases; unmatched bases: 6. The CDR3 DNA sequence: TGTGCCAGCTCGCGGACAGGGGGCGTCGAGCAGTACTTC. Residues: CASSRTGGVEQYF.

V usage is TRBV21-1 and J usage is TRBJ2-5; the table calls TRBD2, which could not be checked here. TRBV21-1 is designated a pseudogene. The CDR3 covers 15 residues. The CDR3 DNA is TGTGCCAGCAGCAAAAGGGGCAGGGAGGTGAAGACCCAGTACTTC. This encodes CASSKRGREVKTQYF.

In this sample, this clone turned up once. The CDR3 sequence: CASSLTDGSYNEQFF. The CDR3 DNA follows: TGTGCCAGCAGCTTAACAGACGGCTCCTACAATGAGCAGTTCTTC. V gene TRBV7-8 combines with J gene TRBJ2-1; D is unresolved. Germline loops: CDR1 SGHVS, CDR2 FQNEAQ. This CDR3 spans 15 amino acids. Deletions cut 2 bases from V and 0 bases from J, with 8 bases between.

The CDR3 DNA reads TGTGCCACCGGAGGGTATAGCAATCAGCCCCAGCATTTT. This sequence encodes CATGGYSNQPQHF. V usage is TRBV24-1 and J usage is TRBJ1-5; no clear D gene. V gave up 9 bases and J gave up 0 bases, with 8 bases separating them. The germline V gene has CDR1 KGHDR and CDR2 SFDVKD. The CDR3 contains 13 residues.

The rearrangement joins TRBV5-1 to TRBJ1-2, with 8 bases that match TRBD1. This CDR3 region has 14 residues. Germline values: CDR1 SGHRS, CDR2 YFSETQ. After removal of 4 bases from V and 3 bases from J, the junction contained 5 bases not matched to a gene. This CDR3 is CASSHGQGDYGYTF. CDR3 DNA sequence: TGCGCCAGCAGCCATGGACAGGGAGACTATGGCTACACCTTC.

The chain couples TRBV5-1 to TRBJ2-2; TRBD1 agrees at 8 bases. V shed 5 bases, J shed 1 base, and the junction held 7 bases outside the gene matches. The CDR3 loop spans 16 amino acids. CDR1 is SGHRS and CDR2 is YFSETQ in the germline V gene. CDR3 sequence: CASSLGTGKNTGELFF. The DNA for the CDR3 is TGCGCCAGCAGTCTGGGGACAGGCAAGAACACCGGGGAGCTGTTTTTT.